This record concerns one T cell receptor (beta chain) sequence. The data were taken from a study of blood T cell repertoires in COVID-19. As for the study in general: T cells, B-cell-depleted T cells, or PBMCs provided the cDNA or gDNA that served as material.

The V gene's germline CDR1 is LNHDA and CDR2 SQIVND (reference sequence). CDR3 length equals 12 residues. J lost 15 bases, V lost 5 bases, and 8 bases had no gene match. Assay: immunoSEQ multiplex PCR; the TCRdb copy retains only in-frame clones and omits some. Altogether a few hundred thousand clones are present, around 90% being singletons, with the ten largest covering about 1.5%. Recruits, aged roughly 18 to 90 years, lived in 20 to 30 US areas. Assignments of participants to cohorts depended upon their own reported clinical history. This TCR derives from a young woman with acute COVID-19. V usage is TRBV19 and J usage is TRBJ2-2; TRBD1 agrees at 8 bases. Sequenced sample: PBMCs or T cells enriched from blood (not recorded which). In DNA form, the CDR3 reads TGTGCCAGTAGTGAAAGGACAGGGAATATGTTTTTT. Translated: CASSERTGNMFF.